This T cell receptor (beta chain) stems from a study of OX40 agonist ivuxolimab in advanced cancers. In the study overall: Ivuxolimab was a fully human IgG2 agonistic monoclonal antibody targeting the costimulatory receptor OX40 (CD134). Intravenous ivuxolimab was administered to patients every 2 weeks at six dose levels: 0.01, 0.1, 0.3, 1.5, 3 and 10 mg/kg. Of the approximately 53 patients in dose escalation, about 19 had hepatocellular carcinoma, about 15 had melanoma, 9 had renal cell carcinoma and 9 had head and neck cancer. In the dose-escalation cohort, 75% to 85% of patients were male, and the mean age was around 60 years with a range of roughly 23 to 79. Prior anti-PD-1, anti-PD-L1 or anti-CTLA-4 therapy was permitted, and checkpoint inhibitors had been received by less than 45% of dose-escalation patients. Partial responses were achieved by three dose-escalation patients, of whom one had hepatocellular carcinoma and two had cutaneous melanoma. Peripheral TCRbeta sequencing aimed to test whether ivuxolimab altered TCR sequence diversity and caused clonal T-cell expansion. The paper reports the monotherapy dose-escalation portion (N ≈ 52 patients) of the phase I ivuxolimab trial.

Patients with a history of autoimmune disease or receiving systemic immunosuppression were excluded from the trial. Peripheral blood for TCR sequencing was collected from all dose cohorts at baseline, on cycle 4 day 1, and on cycle 7 day 1. The samples were drawn from a first-in-human, open-label, multicenter phase I dose-escalation trial of ivuxolimab. The trial enrolled adults with locally advanced or metastatic head and neck squamous cell, hepatocellular, melanoma or renal cell carcinoma. Before TCR sequencing, CD4+ T cells and CD8+ T cells were sorted from peripheral blood as separate populations. Genomic DNA was extracted from sorted cells for sequencing of the TCRbeta CDR3 region. TCRbeta CDR3 regions were sequenced using the immunoSEQ Assay. TCRdb obtained this table from immuneACCESS and retained in-frame rearrangements with V and J assigned. These tables miss some clones; where compared with another copy, unresolved V genes account for less than half of the shortfall, and the remainder is unexplained. In this sample the table shows tens of thousands of clones, 87% of which occur a single time. The top ten clones comprise 16% of the sample.

A note on this clone: Its antigen remains undetermined. No qualities accompany the bases; no much larger clone lies one base away.

Study-level results and caveats: After ivuxolimab, CD8+ T cells had more expanded clones than CD4+ T cells on average. At doses of 0.1 to 3.0 mg/kg, clonal expansion of both CD4+ and CD8+ T cells in blood was seen between baseline and week 6. Which antigens the clonally expanded peripheral T cells were specific for was not determined. Partial responders in the 0.1-3.0 mg/kg groups had among the lowest normalized peripheral clonal expansion, especially among CD8+ T cells. Low levels of normalized T-cell clonal expansion were also seen in some patients who did not respond.

Sequencing was performed on CD4+ or CD8+ T cells sorted from blood, taken in a trial of the OX40 agonist ivuxolimab. The receptor comes from an adult with an advanced solid tumor such as melanoma, head and neck, liver or kidney cancer.

CDR3 sequence: CASSARLLGGYTF. The sequenced DNA is TGTGCCAGTAGTGCCCGGTTGCTAGGGGGCTACACCTTC. The sequence is built from TRBV19 and TRBJ1-2; the D gene is not confidently resolved. Taken from the germline V gene (reference sequence), the CDR1 and CDR2 loops are LNHDA and SQIVND. V is reduced by 5 bases and J by 8 bases, leaving a spacing of 15 bases between them. Inclusive of the bounding cysteine and phenylalanine, the CDR3 is 13 residues long. The DNA shown is the 39-base CDR3, in frame from base 1.